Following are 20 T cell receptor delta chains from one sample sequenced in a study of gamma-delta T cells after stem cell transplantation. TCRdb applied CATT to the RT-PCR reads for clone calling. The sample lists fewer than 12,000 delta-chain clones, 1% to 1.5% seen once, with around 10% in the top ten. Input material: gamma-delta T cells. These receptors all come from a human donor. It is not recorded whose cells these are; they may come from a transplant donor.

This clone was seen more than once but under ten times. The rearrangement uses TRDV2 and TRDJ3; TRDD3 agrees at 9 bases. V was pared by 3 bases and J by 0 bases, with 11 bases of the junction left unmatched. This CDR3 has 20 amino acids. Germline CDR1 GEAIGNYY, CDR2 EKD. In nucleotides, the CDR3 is TGTGCCTGTGACCCCGCCGTACTGGGGGACCTCTCCTGGGACACCCGACAGATGTTTTTC. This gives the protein CACDPAVLGDLSWDTRQMFF.

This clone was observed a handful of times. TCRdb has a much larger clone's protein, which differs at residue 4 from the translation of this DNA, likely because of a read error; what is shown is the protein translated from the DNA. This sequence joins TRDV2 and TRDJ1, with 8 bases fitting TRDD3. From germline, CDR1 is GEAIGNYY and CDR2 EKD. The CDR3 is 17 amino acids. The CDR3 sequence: CACGTVVTGGSFDKLIF. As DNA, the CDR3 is TGTGCCTGTGGCACCGTAGTTACTGGGGGTAGCTTCGATAAACTCATCTTT.

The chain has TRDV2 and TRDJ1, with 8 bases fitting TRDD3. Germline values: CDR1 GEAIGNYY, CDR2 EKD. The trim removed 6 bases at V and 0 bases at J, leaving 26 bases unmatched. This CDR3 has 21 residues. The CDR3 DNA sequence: TGTGCCTGTTACCCTCTGGGGGACACCGTGGGTGGGGGACCCGACACCGATAAACTCATCTTT. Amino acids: CACYPLGDTVGGGPDTDKLIF.

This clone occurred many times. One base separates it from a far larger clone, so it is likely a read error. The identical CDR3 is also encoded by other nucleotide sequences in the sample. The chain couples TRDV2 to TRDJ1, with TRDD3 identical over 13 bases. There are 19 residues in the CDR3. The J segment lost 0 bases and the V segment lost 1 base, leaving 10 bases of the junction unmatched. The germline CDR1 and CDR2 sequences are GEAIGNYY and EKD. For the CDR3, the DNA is TGTGCCTGTGACACTCTACTGGGGGATACGCCTTTGAACACCGATAAACTCATCTTT. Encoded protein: CACDTLLGDTPLNTDKLIF.

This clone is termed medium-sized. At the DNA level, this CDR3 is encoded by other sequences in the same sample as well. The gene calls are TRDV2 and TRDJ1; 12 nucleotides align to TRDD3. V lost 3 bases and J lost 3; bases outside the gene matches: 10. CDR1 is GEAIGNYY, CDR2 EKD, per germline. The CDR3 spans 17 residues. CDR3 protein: CACDRLTGGYNSDKLIF. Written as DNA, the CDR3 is TGTGCCTGTGACCGCTTAACTGGGGGATACAACTCCGATAAACTCATCTTT.

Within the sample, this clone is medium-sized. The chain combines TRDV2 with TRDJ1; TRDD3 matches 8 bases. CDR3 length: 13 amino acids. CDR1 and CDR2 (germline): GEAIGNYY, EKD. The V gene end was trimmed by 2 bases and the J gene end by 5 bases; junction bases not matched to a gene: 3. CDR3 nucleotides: TGTGCCTGTGACAAGTTGGGGGATGATAAACTCATCTTT. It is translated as CACDKLGDDKLIF.

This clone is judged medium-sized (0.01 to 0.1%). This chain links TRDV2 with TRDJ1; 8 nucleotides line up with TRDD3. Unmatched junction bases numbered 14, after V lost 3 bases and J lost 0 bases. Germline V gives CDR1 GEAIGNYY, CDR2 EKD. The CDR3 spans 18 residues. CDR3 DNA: TGTGCCTGTGACGGGATACTGGGGGTCGCCCGGTACACCGATAAACTCATCTTT. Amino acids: CACDGILGVARYTDKLIF.

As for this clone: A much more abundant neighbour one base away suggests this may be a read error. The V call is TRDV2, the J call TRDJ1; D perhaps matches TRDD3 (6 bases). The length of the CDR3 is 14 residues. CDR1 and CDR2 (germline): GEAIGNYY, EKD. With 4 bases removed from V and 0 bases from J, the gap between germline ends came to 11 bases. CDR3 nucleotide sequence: TGTGCCTGTGATCGCGGGGGGAACACCGATAAACTCATCTTT. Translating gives CACDRGGNTDKLIF.

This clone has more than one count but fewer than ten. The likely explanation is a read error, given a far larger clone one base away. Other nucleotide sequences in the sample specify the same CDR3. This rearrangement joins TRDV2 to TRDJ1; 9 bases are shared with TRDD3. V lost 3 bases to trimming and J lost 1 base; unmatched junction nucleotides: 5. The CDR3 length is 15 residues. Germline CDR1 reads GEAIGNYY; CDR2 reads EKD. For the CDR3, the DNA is TGTGCCTGTGACTTGCTGGGGGATTTCACCGATAAACTCATCTTT. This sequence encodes CACDLLGDFTDKLIF.

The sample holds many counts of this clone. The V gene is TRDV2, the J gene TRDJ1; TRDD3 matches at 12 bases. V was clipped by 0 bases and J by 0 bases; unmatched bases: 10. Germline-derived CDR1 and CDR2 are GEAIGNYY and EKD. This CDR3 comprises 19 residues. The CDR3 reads CACDTVLGDTRRNTDKLIF. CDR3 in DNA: TGTGCCTGTGACACCGTACTGGGGGATACCCGAAGGAACACCGATAAACTCATCTTT.

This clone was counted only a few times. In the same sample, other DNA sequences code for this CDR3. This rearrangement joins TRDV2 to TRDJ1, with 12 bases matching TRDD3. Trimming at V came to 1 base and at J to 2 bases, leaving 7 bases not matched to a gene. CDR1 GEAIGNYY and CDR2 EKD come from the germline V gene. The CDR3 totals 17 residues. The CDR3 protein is CACDTLGDTAWTDKLIF. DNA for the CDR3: TGTGCCTGTGACACGCTGGGGGATACGGCGTGGACCGATAAACTCATCTTT.

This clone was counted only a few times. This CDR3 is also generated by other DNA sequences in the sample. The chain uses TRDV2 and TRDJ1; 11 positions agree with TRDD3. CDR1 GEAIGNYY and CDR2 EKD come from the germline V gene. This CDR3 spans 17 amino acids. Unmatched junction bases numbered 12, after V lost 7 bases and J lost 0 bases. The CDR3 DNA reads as TGTGCCTGCAATCCTCTGGGGGATACTCTATACACCGATAAACTCATCTTT. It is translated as CACNPLGDTLYTDKLIF.

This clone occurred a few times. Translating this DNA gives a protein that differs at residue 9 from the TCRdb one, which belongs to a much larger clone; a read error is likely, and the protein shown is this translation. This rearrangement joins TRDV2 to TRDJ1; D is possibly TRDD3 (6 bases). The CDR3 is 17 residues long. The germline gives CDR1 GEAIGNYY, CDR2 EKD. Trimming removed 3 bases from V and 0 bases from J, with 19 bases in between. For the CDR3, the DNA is TGTGCCTGTGACGCAGTACTGGGTCCCCTGTACACCGATAAACTCATCTTT. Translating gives CACDAVLGPLYTDKLIF.

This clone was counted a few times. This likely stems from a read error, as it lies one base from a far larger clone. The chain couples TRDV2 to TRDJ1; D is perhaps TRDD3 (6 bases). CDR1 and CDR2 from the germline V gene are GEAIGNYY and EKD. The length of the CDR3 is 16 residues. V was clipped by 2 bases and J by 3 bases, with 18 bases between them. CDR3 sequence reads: CACDIVGGPYADKLIF. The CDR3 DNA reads TGTGCCTGTGACATCGTTGGGGGCCCTTACGCCGATAAACTCATCTTT.

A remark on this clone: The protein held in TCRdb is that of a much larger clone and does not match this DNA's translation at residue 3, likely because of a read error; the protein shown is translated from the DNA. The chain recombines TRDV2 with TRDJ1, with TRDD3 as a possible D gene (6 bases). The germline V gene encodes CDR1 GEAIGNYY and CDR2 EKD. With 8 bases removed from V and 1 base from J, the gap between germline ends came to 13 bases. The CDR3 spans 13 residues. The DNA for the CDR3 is TGTGCCTTTGATTCCTGGGGCACCGATAAACTCATCTTT. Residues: CAFDSWGTDKLIF.

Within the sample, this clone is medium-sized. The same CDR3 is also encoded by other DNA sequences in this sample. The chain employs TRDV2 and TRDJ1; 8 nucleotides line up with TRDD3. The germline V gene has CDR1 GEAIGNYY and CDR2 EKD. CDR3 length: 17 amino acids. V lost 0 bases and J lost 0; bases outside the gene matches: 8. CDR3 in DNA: TGTGCCTGTGACACCGTGGGGGATCATGGGGACACCGATAAACTCATCTTT. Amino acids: CACDTVGDHGDTDKLIF.

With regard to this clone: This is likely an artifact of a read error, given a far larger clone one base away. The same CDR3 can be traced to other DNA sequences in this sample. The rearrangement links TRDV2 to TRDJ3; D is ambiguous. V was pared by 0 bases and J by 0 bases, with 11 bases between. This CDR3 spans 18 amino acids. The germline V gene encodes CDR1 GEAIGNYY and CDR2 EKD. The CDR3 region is CACDTVLGRSWDTRQMFF. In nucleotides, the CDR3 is TGTGCCTGTGACACCGTACTAGGCCGCTCCTGGGACACCCGACAGATGTTTTTC.

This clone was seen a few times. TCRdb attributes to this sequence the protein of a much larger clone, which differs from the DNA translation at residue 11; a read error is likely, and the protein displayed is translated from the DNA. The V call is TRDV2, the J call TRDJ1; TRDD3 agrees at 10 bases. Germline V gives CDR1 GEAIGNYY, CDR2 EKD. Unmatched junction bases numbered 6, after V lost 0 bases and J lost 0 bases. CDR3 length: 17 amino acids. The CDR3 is CACDTLGDIRDTDKLIF. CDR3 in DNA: TGTGCCTGTGACACCCTGGGGGATATCCGCGACACCGATAAACTCATCTTT.

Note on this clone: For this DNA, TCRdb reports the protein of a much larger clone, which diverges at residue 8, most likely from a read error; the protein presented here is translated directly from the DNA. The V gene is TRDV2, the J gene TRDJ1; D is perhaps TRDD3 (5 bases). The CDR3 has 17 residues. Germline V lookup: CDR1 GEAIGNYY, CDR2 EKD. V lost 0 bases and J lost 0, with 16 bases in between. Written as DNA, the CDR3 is TGTGCCTGTGACACCGTGGGGAATAAAACGTACACCGATAAACTCATCTTT. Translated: CACDTVGNKTYTDKLIF.

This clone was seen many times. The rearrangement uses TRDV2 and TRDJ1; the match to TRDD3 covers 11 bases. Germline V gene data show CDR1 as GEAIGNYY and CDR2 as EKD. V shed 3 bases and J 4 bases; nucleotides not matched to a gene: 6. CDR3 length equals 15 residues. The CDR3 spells CACDFLGDTGDKLIF. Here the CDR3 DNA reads TGTGCCTGTGACTTTCTGGGGGATACCGGCGATAAACTCATCTTT.